The rows below give T cell receptor beta chains drawn from one sample of a study of blood T cell repertoires in COVID-19. Clones were sequenced by immunoSEQ multiplex PCR, and TCRdb holds only the in-frame ones, with some missing. The repertoire holds a few hundred thousand clones, with over 75% as singletons. Sequencing input: PBMCs or T cells enriched from blood (not recorded which). Source of these receptors: a man aged 35 to 55 who had recovered from COVID-19. CDR3s include the opening cysteine and the closing phenylalanine or tryptophan. Fields, in order: CDR3 protein, CDR3 DNA, V gene, clone size, D gene, J gene. D genes are given only for firm matches. Clone size is given for some rows only: seen once, a few or many times, or a class if the clone is expanded.

CDR3: CASSDRTGGRGIYGYTF; DNA: TGTGCCAGCAGCGACAGAACAGGGGGCAGAGGGATCTATGGCTACACCTTC; V: TRBV21-1; size: NA; D: NA; J: TRBJ1-2
CDR3: CASSRLQGSQPQHF; DNA: TGTGCCAGTAGTAGATTACAGGGGTCGCAGCCCCAGCATTTT; V: TRBV19; size: NA; D: TRBD1; J: TRBJ1-5
CDR3: CASSQGAANYGYTF; DNA: TGTGCCAGCAGTCAGGGGGCTGCGAACTATGGCTACACCTTC; V: TRBV6-5; size: NA; D: TRBD1; J: TRBJ1-2
CDR3: CASSRQGMGEQYF; DNA: TGCGCCAGCAGCAGACAGGGGATGGGGGAGCAGTACTTC; V: TRBV5-1; size: NA; D: TRBD1; J: TRBJ2-7
CDR3: CASSLGQKSPLHF; DNA: TGTGCCAGCAGTTTAGGACAGAAGTCACCCCTCCACTTT; V: TRBV6-5; size: once; D: NA; J: TRBJ1-6
CDR3: CASSIVVSDTQYF; DNA: TGTGCCAGTAGTATAGTCGTTTCAGATACGCAGTATTTT; V: TRBV19; size: once; D: NA; J: TRBJ2-3
CDR3: CASSQAGYAGATYNSPLHF; DNA: TGCGCCAGCAGCCAAGCAGGGTACGCCGGCGCTACCTATAATTCACCCCTCCACTTT; V: TRBV4-1; size: once; D: NA; J: TRBJ1-6
CDR3: CAWSVPRDRGSNQPQHF; DNA: TGTGCCTGGAGTGTACCCCGGGACAGGGGAAGCAATCAGCCCCAGCATTTT; V: TRBV30; size: NA; D: TRBD1; J: TRBJ1-5
CDR3: CASSLEKEMNTEAFF; DNA: TGTGCCAGCAGCTTAGAAAAAGAGATGAACACTGAAGCTTTCTTT; V: TRBV7-9; size: NA; D: NA; J: TRBJ1-1
CDR3: CASSPRGRGGYTF; DNA: TGTGCCAGCAGCCCTCGGGGGCGGGGGGGCTACACCTTC; V: TRBV9; size: NA; D: NA; J: TRBJ1-2
CDR3: CASRGGAQEKLFF; DNA: TGTGCCAGCAGAGGGGGCGCACAGGAAAAACTGTTTTTT; V: TRBV6-5; size: NA; D: TRBD1; J: TRBJ1-4
CDR3: CASSYSRGQGIFGYTF; DNA: TGTGCCAGCAGTTACTCGCGTGGACAGGGGATCTTTGGCTACACCTTC; V: TRBV6-2/TRBV6-3; size: NA; D: TRBD1; J: TRBJ1-2
CDR3: CASSREGDRVGTQYF; DNA: TGCGCCAGCAGCAGGGAAGGGGACAGGGTAGGGACCCAGTACTTC; V: TRBV5-1; size: NA; D: TRBD1; J: TRBJ2-5
CDR3: CASSQGGRTEAFF; DNA: TGTGCCAGCAGCCAAGGGGGCCGAACTGAAGCTTTCTTT; V: TRBV9; size: NA; D: TRBD1; J: TRBJ1-1
CDR3: CASSLQAGLFQETQYF; DNA: TGTGCCAGCAGCTTACAAGCAGGGCTCTTCCAAGAGACCCAGTACTTC; V: TRBV13; size: NA; D: NA; J: TRBJ2-5
CDR3: CASSAQGAGGPDEQFF; DNA: TGTGCCAGTAGTGCCCAGGGAGCGGGAGGGCCCGATGAGCAGTTCTTC; V: TRBV19; size: NA; D: TRBD2; J: TRBJ2-1
CDR3: CASRATSGTQYF; DNA: TGTGCCAGTAGAGCTACCTCGGGGACCCAGTACTTC; V: TRBV19; size: NA; D: NA; J: TRBJ2-5
CDR3: CASSVGRQEQFF; DNA: TGTGCCAGCAGCGTAGGGCGACAGGAGCAGTTCTTC; V: TRBV9; size: NA; D: NA; J: TRBJ2-1
CDR3: CASIGLRITSGANVLTF; DNA: TGTGCCAGCATCGGACTACGGATCACCTCTGGGGCCAACGTCCTGACTTTC; V: TRBV11-2; size: NA; D: NA; J: TRBJ2-6
CDR3: CASSPPGGNTEAFF; DNA: TGTGCCAGCTCGCCACCGGGAGGGAACACTGAAGCTTTCTTT; V: TRBV18; size: NA; D: NA; J: TRBJ1-1
CDR3: CASSSGQTNEKLFF; DNA: TGTGCCAGCAGTTCAGGCCAGACTAATGAAAAACTGTTTTTT; V: TRBV6-6; size: NA; D: NA; J: TRBJ1-4
CDR3: CASSYSTGGQPQHF; DNA: TGTGCCAGCAGTTACTCGACAGGGGGACAGCCCCAGCATTTT; V: TRBV6-5; size: NA; D: TRBD1; J: TRBJ1-5
CDR3: CASSESAGGNSPLHF; DNA: TGTGCCAGCAGTGAATCGGCGGGCGGTAATTCACCCCTCCACTTT; V: TRBV2; size: NA; D: NA; J: TRBJ1-6
CDR3: CAWDRGSGNTIYF; DNA: TGTGCCTGGGACAGGGGATCCGGAAACACCATATATTTT; V: TRBV30; size: few; D: TRBD1; J: TRBJ1-3
CDR3: CASSSDSTYEQYF; DNA: TGCGCCAGCAGCTCGGACAGTACCTACGAGCAGTACTTC; V: TRBV5-1; size: medium-sized; D: NA; J: TRBJ2-7
CDR3: CATNPSGASTDTQYF; DNA: TGTGCCACCAATCCAAGCGGGGCGAGCACAGATACGCAGTATTTT; V: TRBV24-1; size: once; D: TRBD2; J: TRBJ2-3
CDR3: CASSRGETGELFF; DNA: TGTGCCAGCAGCCGGGGGGAAACCGGGGAGCTGTTTTTT; V: TRBV3-1/TRBV3-2; size: few; D: NA; J: TRBJ2-2
CDR3: CASSATSGRADEQFF; DNA: TGTGCCAGCAGCGCGACTAGCGGGAGGGCCGATGAGCAGTTCTTC; V: TRBV9; size: NA; D: TRBD2; J: TRBJ2-1
CDR3: CASSLGSASSRTF; DNA: TGCGCCAGCAGCTTGGGCAGTGCATCCTCCCGCACCTTC; V: TRBV5-1; size: NA; D: NA; J: TRBJ1-2
CDR3: CASSVERGYNYEQYF; DNA: TGTGCCAGCAGTGTTGAGCGGGGGTATAACTACGAGCAGTACTTC; V: TRBV2; size: few; D: TRBD2; J: TRBJ2-7
CDR3: CASSLGLAGFYEQYF; DNA: TGCGCCAGCAGCTTGGGACTAGCGGGATTCTACGAGCAGTACTTC; V: TRBV5-1; size: NA; D: TRBD2; J: TRBJ2-7
CDR3: CSVAGTSVPPKDEQFF; DNA: TGCAGCGTTGCTGGGACTAGCGTCCCTCCAAAGGATGAGCAGTTCTTC; V: TRBV29-1; size: NA; D: TRBD2; J: TRBJ2-1
CDR3: CASSIGAGGVLGGYTF; DNA: TGTGCCAGTAGTATCGGGGCAGGGGGCGTTTTGGGTGGCTACACCTTC; V: TRBV19; size: NA; D: TRBD1; J: TRBJ1-2
CDR3: CSVNTPGHLVYEQYF; DNA: TGCAGCGTTAATACACCGGGACACTTAGTCTACGAGCAGTACTTC; V: TRBV29-1; size: NA; D: NA; J: TRBJ2-7
CDR3: CASSSTTGGGGEAFF; DNA: TGTGCCAGCAGCTCAACTACAGGGGGCGGTGGTGAAGCTTTCTTT; V: TRBV7-2; size: NA; D: TRBD1; J: TRBJ1-1
CDR3: CAWSLSLHEQYF; DNA: TGTGCCTGGAGTCTGAGCTTACACGAGCAGTACTTC; V: TRBV30; size: NA; D: NA; J: TRBJ2-7
CDR3: CASSELNGLAGGAQETQYF; DNA: TGTGCCAGCAGTGAGCTTAATGGGCTAGCGGGAGGTGCCCAAGAGACCCAGTACTTC; V: TRBV6-1; size: once; D: TRBD2; J: TRBJ2-5
CDR3: CASSLEGELYEQYF; DNA: TGTGCCAGCAGCTTAGAGGGGGAGCTCTACGAGCAGTACTTC; V: TRBV5-4; size: NA; D: NA; J: TRBJ2-7
CDR3: CASSQPGTGHEDTQYF; DNA: TGTGCCAGCAGCCAACCGGGGACAGGGCATGAAGATACGCAGTATTTT; V: TRBV14; size: NA; D: TRBD1; J: TRBJ2-3
CDR3: CAWSFRTASAFF; DNA: TGTGCCTGGAGCTTCCGGACAGCCTCCGCTTTCTTT; V: TRBV30; size: few; D: NA; J: TRBJ1-1
CDR3: CATSWGLQSNTGELFF; DNA: TGTGCCACCAGTTGGGGGCTCCAGTCTAACACCGGGGAGCTGTTTTTT; V: TRBV15; size: NA; D: NA; J: TRBJ2-2
CDR3: CASSFDSSNYGYTF; DNA: TGTGCCAGCAGTTTCGACTCTTCTAACTATGGCTACACCTTC; V: TRBV27; size: NA; D: NA; J: TRBJ1-2
CDR3: CASSPAGYQPQHF; DNA: TGTGCCAGCAGCCCGGCGGGATATCAGCCCCAGCATTTT; V: TRBV2; size: NA; D: NA; J: TRBJ1-5
CDR3: CASSSGDGNTIYF; DNA: TGCGCCAGCAGCTCGGGAGATGGAAACACCATATATTTT; V: TRBV5-1; size: NA; D: NA; J: TRBJ1-3
CDR3: CASSQAEYNEQFF; DNA: TGCGCCAGCAGCCAAGCAGAATACAATGAGCAGTTCTTC; V: TRBV4-1; size: NA; D: NA; J: TRBJ2-1
CDR3: CASSQTGRNTEAFF; DNA: TGTGCCAGCAGCCAGACAGGGAGGAACACTGAAGCTTTCTTT; V: TRBV3-1/TRBV3-2; size: NA; D: TRBD1; J: TRBJ1-1
CDR3: CASSPEGGLANEQFF; DNA: TGTGCCAGCTCACCCGAAGGAGGACTAGCAAATGAGCAGTTCTTC; V: TRBV18; size: NA; D: TRBD2; J: TRBJ2-1
CDR3: CASSPRQSNQPQHF; DNA: TGTGCCAGCTCACCACGGCAGTCTAATCAGCCCCAGCATTTT; V: TRBV18; size: NA; D: NA; J: TRBJ1-5
CDR3: CAWSVRTGTRNEKLFF; DNA: TGTGCCTGGAGTGTTAGGACAGGGACGCGGAACGAAAAACTGTTTTTT; V: TRBV30; size: NA; D: TRBD1; J: TRBJ1-4
CDR3: CASTRGEGEAFF; DNA: TGTGCCAGCACCAGGGGGGAAGGTGAAGCTTTCTTT; V: TRBV2; size: NA; D: TRBD1; J: TRBJ1-1
CDR3: CASSHLTSGESTDTQYF; DNA: TGTGCCAGCAGCCACCTCACTAGCGGAGAGAGCACAGATACGCAGTATTTT; V: TRBV4-2; size: NA; D: TRBD2; J: TRBJ2-3
CDR3: CASSIGYRRGNQPQHF; DNA: TGTGCCAGTAGTATTGGTTATCGGCGGGGCAATCAGCCCCAGCATTTT; V: TRBV19; size: NA; D: NA; J: TRBJ1-5
CDR3: CAWKSGSGGASEQYF; DNA: TGTGCCTGGAAGTCGGGTAGCGGGGGGGCCAGTGAGCAGTACTTC; V: TRBV30; size: NA; D: TRBD2; J: TRBJ2-7
CDR3: CATQPGGGNTGELFF; DNA: TGTGCCACTCAGCCGGGCGGAGGGAACACCGGGGAGCTGTTTTTT; V: TRBV9; size: NA; D: NA; J: TRBJ2-2
CDR3: CSVTTGGHEQYF; DNA: TGCAGCGTCACGACAGGGGGCCACGAGCAGTACTTC; V: TRBV29-1; size: NA; D: TRBD1; J: TRBJ2-7